This TCR beta chain is from a study of T cell clonality in common variable immunodeficiency. This clone was seen repeatedly, ten times or more. The antigen remains unidentified. The CDR3 is cut off 3 residues early in the read; its end comes from the germline J gene. Germline lookup yields CDR1 DFQATT and CDR2 SNEGSKA (reference sequence). The CDR3 spans 13 residues. Trimming removed 3 bases from V and 5 bases from J, with 10 bases in between. The study, taken as a whole, reports: Fewer deletions and N-nucleotide insertions were reportedly seen in common variable immunodeficiency TCR beta sequences. Links between repertoire features and CVID complications were heterogeneity-limited.

Generated by immunoSEQ multiplex PCR, the TCRdb table keeps only in-frame clones and is missing some. Found here are 25,000 or so clones, no singletons; the ten largest cover roughly 9%. The sample comprised peripheral blood mononuclear cells. The receptor comes from a human donor with common variable immunodeficiency. V and J are TRBV20-1 and TRBJ2-2; TRBD1 might be the D (5 bases). This CDR3 reads CSARWTSTGELFF. The CDR3 DNA, read in part, is TGCAGTGCTAGGTGGACATCTACCGGGGAG.